This T cell receptor (beta chain) was identified in a study of post-analysis software for immune sequencing data. This clonotype came up a few times. Its antigen remains unknown. Sequencing libraries made from TCR beta cDNA carried unique molecular identifiers. The source material, roughly 0.9 to 11 million T cells, gave rise to 500,000 or so cDNA molecules. TCRdb reanalysed the PCR reads using MiXCR and keeps one entry per CDR3 protein. The repertoire includes 400,000 to 500,000 distinct CDR3 sequences, roughly 40% of them detected once, and 7.6% sits in the top ten. Study conclusions and caveats: Samples from one preparation batch, clustered by F measure, grouped strongly together. Compared with controls, patients had more of five TRBV segments, including TRBV5-6, TRBV5-1 and TRBV20-1.

V was cut by 0 bases and J by 9 bases, with 18 bases left in between. The CDR3 is 16 residues long. The V gene's germline CDR1 is MGHRA and CDR2 YSYEKL. The chain carries TRBV4-1 and TRBJ2-1, with D possibly TRBD2 on 5 matching bases. The clonotype comes from a girl aged 2-10 years with multiple sclerosis. The specimen sequenced was blood. CDR3 region: CASSQDFLARFGEQFF. The CDR3 DNA sequence: TGCGCCAGCAGCCAAGATTTCCTAGCTCGGTTTGGTGAGCAGTTCTTC.